These T cell receptor beta chains were read from a single sample in a study of T-cell memory formation after mild COVID-19. In TCRdb, the 5' RACE reads were re-called with MiXCR into one record per CDR3 protein. This sample yields 350,000 to 500,000 distinct CDR3 sequences, of which around 17% are seen a single time; 20% to 25% belongs to the top ten. Specimen: PBMCs or a T cell subset sorted from them (not recorded which). The receptors stem from a man aged 18 to 29 who had mild COVID-19 (a few samples of this study predate the infection). Cell type and time point are not known. Both conserved end residues are part of each CDR3. Fields, in order: clone size, D gene, V gene, J gene, CDR3 protein, CDR3 DNA. A D gene is named only where the DNA matches it firmly. Expanded clones are given a class, and other clones once, few, many or no size at all.

clone size: few; D gene: .; V gene: TRBV15; J gene: TRBJ2-3; CDR3 protein: CATSRDPAGSSADTQYF; CDR3 DNA: TGTGCCACCAGCAGAGATCCAGCAGGGTCTTCCGCAGATACGCAGTATTTT
clone size: few; D gene: .; V gene: TRBV5-1; J gene: TRBJ1-2; CDR3 protein: CASSNQYGYTF; CDR3 DNA: TGCGCCAGCAGCAACCAGTATGGCTACACCTTC
clone size: few; D gene: .; V gene: TRBV29-1; J gene: TRBJ2-3; CDR3 protein: CSVEISMGADTQYF; CDR3 DNA: TGCAGCGTTGAAATCAGTATGGGGGCAGATACGCAGTATTTT
clone size: many; D gene: .; V gene: TRBV6-5; J gene: TRBJ1-1; CDR3 protein: CASSTTGNTEAFF; CDR3 DNA: TGTGCCAGCAGCACTACAGGGAACACTGAAGCTTTCTTT
clone size: few; D gene: TRBD1; V gene: TRBV2; J gene: TRBJ1-6; CDR3 protein: CAGRTGYSPLHF; CDR3 DNA: TGTGCCGGGAGGACAGGGTATTCACCCCTCCACTTT
clone size: .; D gene: .; V gene: TRBV20-1; J gene: TRBJ1-2; CDR3 protein: CSASPRGYGYTF; CDR3 DNA: TGCAGTGCTAGTCCCAGGGGCTATGGCTACACCTTC
clone size: .; D gene: TRBD2; V gene: TRBV7-2; J gene: TRBJ2-7; CDR3 protein: CASSFGGGKLVEQYF; CDR3 DNA: TGTGCCAGCAGCTTTGGCGGGGGAAAGTTAGTCGAGCAGTACTTC
clone size: .; D gene: TRBD1; V gene: TRBV5-4; J gene: TRBJ1-6; CDR3 protein: CASSLQGVFSPLHF; CDR3 DNA: TGTGCCAGCAGCTTGCAGGGGGTGTTTTCACCCCTCCACTTT
clone size: few; D gene: .; V gene: TRBV6-5; J gene: TRBJ1-4; CDR3 protein: CASSPYEKLFF; CDR3 DNA: TGTGCCAGCAGTCCTTATGAAAAACTGTTTTTT
clone size: .; D gene: .; V gene: TRBV4-3; J gene: TRBJ1-1; CDR3 protein: CASSQDSRGNEAFF; CDR3 DNA: TGCGCCAGCAGCCAAGATTCCAGGGGCAATGAAGCTTTCTTT
clone size: few; D gene: TRBD1; V gene: TRBV20-1; J gene: TRBJ1-5; CDR3 protein: CSARLGGGQPQHF; CDR3 DNA: TGCAGTGCTAGGTTAGGGGGCGGTCAGCCCCAGCATTTT
clone size: few; D gene: TRBD1; V gene: TRBV12-3/TRBV12-4; J gene: TRBJ1-2; CDR3 protein: CASSPLVGQGALSYGYTF; CDR3 DNA: TGTGCCAGCAGTCCCCTAGTAGGACAGGGGGCGCTAAGCTATGGCTACACCTTC
clone size: once; D gene: .; V gene: TRBV6-2/TRBV6-3; J gene: TRBJ1-2; CDR3 protein: CASSGGLYYGYTF; CDR3 DNA: TGTGCCAGCAGTGGAGGGCTTTACTATGGCTACACCTTC
clone size: once; D gene: TRBD1; V gene: TRBV7-2; J gene: TRBJ1-1; CDR3 protein: CASSSRGGYTEAFF; CDR3 DNA: TGTGCCAGCAGCTCCAGGGGGGGGTACACTGAAGCTTTCTTT
clone size: .; D gene: .; V gene: TRBV12-3/TRBV12-4; J gene: TRBJ2-1; CDR3 protein: CASSLQPNGEQFF; CDR3 DNA: TGTGCCAGCAGTTTACAGCCTAATGGTGAGCAGTTCTTC
clone size: .; D gene: TRBD1; V gene: TRBV6-6; J gene: TRBJ1-4; CDR3 protein: CASSLTGQGSEKLFF; CDR3 DNA: TGTGCCAGCAGTTTGACGGGACAGGGTTCCGAAAAACTGTTTTTT
clone size: few; D gene: .; V gene: TRBV7-2; J gene: TRBJ2-5; CDR3 protein: CASSPRDFQETQYF; CDR3 DNA: TGTGCCAGCAGCCCTAGGGACTTTCAAGAGACCCAGTACTTC
clone size: .; D gene: TRBD2; V gene: TRBV5-1; J gene: TRBJ2-1; CDR3 protein: CASSPAVAGFYEQFF; CDR3 DNA: TGCGCCAGCAGCCCTGCAGTAGCGGGCTTCTATGAGCAGTTCTTC
clone size: few; D gene: .; V gene: TRBV2; J gene: TRBJ2-3; CDR3 protein: CASDGHKNRPDTQYF; CDR3 DNA: TGTGCCAGCGACGGACACAAAAACCGACCAGATACGCAGTATTTT
clone size: .; D gene: .; V gene: TRBV11-2; J gene: TRBJ1-6; CDR3 protein: CASSLEMGSHNSPLHF; CDR3 DNA: TGTGCCAGCAGCTTAGAAATGGGGTCCCATAATTCACCCCTCCACTTT
clone size: many; D gene: .; V gene: TRBV5-1; J gene: TRBJ2-1; CDR3 protein: CASSLGAASYNEQFF; CDR3 DNA: TGCGCCAGCAGCTTAGGGGCGGCATCCTACAATGAGCAGTTCTTC
clone size: .; D gene: .; V gene: TRBV7-6; J gene: TRBJ1-6; CDR3 protein: CASSLTAEWVSPLHF; CDR3 DNA: TGTGCCAGCAGCTTAACAGCCGAGTGGGTTTCACCCCTCCACTTT
clone size: many; D gene: .; V gene: TRBV5-4; J gene: TRBJ1-1; CDR3 protein: CASSPSAVNTEAFF; CDR3 DNA: TGTGCCAGCAGCCCTTCTGCAGTGAACACTGAAGCTTTCTTT
clone size: few; D gene: .; V gene: TRBV4-2; J gene: TRBJ2-1; CDR3 protein: CASSQDEKSGTRNEQFF; CDR3 DNA: TGTGCCAGCAGCCAAGATGAGAAATCAGGGACGAGGAATGAGCAGTTCTTC
clone size: few; D gene: .; V gene: TRBV3-1; J gene: TRBJ2-5; CDR3 protein: CASSQVDLETQYF; CDR3 DNA: TGTGCCAGCAGCCAAGTAGACCTTGAGACCCAGTACTTC
clone size: few; D gene: .; V gene: TRBV15; J gene: TRBJ2-1; CDR3 protein: CATKERGFNEQFF; CDR3 DNA: TGTGCCACCAAAGAGCGAGGGTTTAATGAGCAGTTCTTC
clone size: .; D gene: TRBD1; V gene: TRBV7-9; J gene: TRBJ2-5; CDR3 protein: CASSLDPGQQETQYF; CDR3 DNA: TGTGCCAGCAGCTTAGATCCGGGACAGCAAGAGACCCAGTACTTC
clone size: once; D gene: TRBD2; V gene: TRBV4-3; J gene: TRBJ2-1; CDR3 protein: CASSHSSGVSYNEQFF; CDR3 DNA: TGCGCCAGCAGCCACTCTAGCGGGGTGTCCTACAATGAGCAGTTCTTC
clone size: .; D gene: TRBD1; V gene: TRBV6-6; J gene: TRBJ1-2; CDR3 protein: CASSYSGTGEGYTF; CDR3 DNA: TGTGCCAGCAGTTATTCTGGGACAGGGGAAGGCTACACCTTC
clone size: few; D gene: TRBD2; V gene: TRBV19; J gene: TRBJ2-3; CDR3 protein: CASSTSWTSGGADTQYF; CDR3 DNA: TGTGCCAGTAGTACCTCTTGGACTAGCGGGGGGGCAGATACGCAGTATTTT
clone size: .; D gene: .; V gene: TRBV3-1; J gene: TRBJ2-3; CDR3 protein: CASSTHPDTQYF; CDR3 DNA: TGTGCCAGCAGCACACATCCAGATACGCAGTATTTT
clone size: .; D gene: .; V gene: TRBV6-1; J gene: TRBJ2-1; CDR3 protein: CASREGGREQFF; CDR3 DNA: TGTGCCAGCAGGGAAGGGGGGAGAGAGCAGTTCTTC
clone size: few; D gene: .; V gene: TRBV6-5; J gene: TRBJ1-2; CDR3 protein: CASSYAGVSGYTF; CDR3 DNA: TGTGCCAGCAGTTACGCGGGAGTTAGTGGCTACACCTTC
clone size: few; D gene: .; V gene: TRBV10-2; J gene: TRBJ2-5; CDR3 protein: CASKTGGEETQYF; CDR3 DNA: TGCGCCAGCAAAACGGGGGGCGAGGAGACCCAGTACTTC
clone size: .; D gene: .; V gene: TRBV5-1; J gene: TRBJ2-5; CDR3 protein: CASSRTQKKETQYF; CDR3 DNA: TGCGCCAGCAGCCGTACACAAAAAAAAGAGACCCAGTACTTC
clone size: .; D gene: .; V gene: TRBV29-1; J gene: TRBJ2-2; CDR3 protein: CSVAAGVSGELFF; CDR3 DNA: TGCAGCGTTGCGGCAGGGGTGTCCGGGGAGCTGTTTTTT
clone size: .; D gene: .; V gene: TRBV20-1; J gene: TRBJ2-4; CDR3 protein: CSAGGIQYF; CDR3 DNA: TGCAGTGCAGGGGGGATTCAGTACTTC
clone size: few; D gene: .; V gene: TRBV12-3/TRBV12-4; J gene: TRBJ1-2; CDR3 protein: CASTLGTLLNYGYTF; CDR3 DNA: TGTGCCAGCACCTTGGGGACCCTCCTTAACTATGGCTACACCTTC
clone size: few; D gene: TRBD1; V gene: TRBV6-5; J gene: TRBJ2-7; CDR3 protein: CASRTGGTNEQYF; CDR3 DNA: TGTGCCAGCAGGACAGGGGGAACGAACGAGCAGTACTTC
clone size: .; D gene: .; V gene: TRBV2; J gene: TRBJ1-6; CDR3 protein: CASSEAVALHF; CDR3 DNA: TGTGCCAGCAGTGAAGCCGTGGCCCTCCACTTT
clone size: .; D gene: .; V gene: TRBV18; J gene: TRBJ2-2; CDR3 protein: CASSPWAAANTGELFF; CDR3 DNA: TGTGCCAGCTCACCATGGGCGGCCGCGAACACCGGGGAGCTGTTTTTT
clone size: .; D gene: .; V gene: TRBV11-3; J gene: TRBJ1-5; CDR3 protein: CASSRYNGFWGGNQPQHF; CDR3 DNA: TGTGCCAGCAGCCGATATAACGGGTTTTGGGGCGGCAATCAGCCCCAGCATTTT